This T cell receptor beta chain emerged from a study of glioma-infiltrating T cells after dendritic cell vaccination. Germline V gene sequence: CDR1 SGHDT, CDR2 YYEEEE. The CDR3 length is 12 residues. V dropped 0 bases and J dropped 5 bases, with 3 bases sitting between them. Regarding time point: after dendritic cell vaccination, including at tumor progression/relapse. This clone was detected only a few times. Distinct nucleotide sequences in the sample also encode this CDR3. The data were produced by immunoSEQ multiplex PCR, yet TCRdb's version contains in-frame clones alone and is incomplete. The sample records about 58,000 clones, roughly four fifths being singletons.

This clonotype was sampled from a human donor with glioblastoma. The sample in question was blood, obtained after dendritic cell vaccination. The chain has TRBV5-6 and TRBJ2-1; the D is unclear. CDR3 region: CASSLDNNEQFF. The CDR3 DNA sequence: TGTGCCAGCAGCTTGGACAACAATGAGCAGTTCTTC.